This T cell receptor (beta chain) was sequenced during a study of shared clonotypes between healthy human individuals. Study-level background: The study drew on two women and three men aged 18 to 49 as donors.

The CDR3 spans 12 residues. Germline V gene sequence: CDR1 SGHDT, CDR2 YYEEEE. The V end lost 4 bases, the J end lost 8 bases, and 9 bases lay between the germline ends. Naive CD8 cells lacked CD45RO and underwent positive selection for CCR7, leaving out terminally differentiated effector memory CD45RA+ cells. Clones were sequenced by immunoSEQ multiplex PCR, and TCRdb holds only the in-frame ones, with some missing. The sample holds some 1,900,000 clones, about 94% seen once. The source is a man aged 18 to 30 in good health. The chain employs TRBV5-6 and TRBJ2-2; D is undetermined. Sequencing input: naive CD8+ T cells sorted from blood. The CDR3 spells CASSTWGGELFF. DNA for the CDR3: TGTGCCAGCAGCACGTGGGGAGGGGAGCTGTTTTTT.